A single sample is the source of the 9 T cell receptor beta chains below, sequenced in a study of T cell clusters in autoimmune cytopenias. One tube held mixed TRB-A and TRB-B primer pools for touch-down PCR. TCRdb derives one entry per CDR3 protein from the multiplex PCR reads, leaving out DNA. The specimen's table records 6,500 to 8,500 distinct CDR3 sequences. Some 40,000 genome equivalents of blood DNA were amplified for TRB. Sequenced sample: peripheral blood. The receptors were sampled from a human donor with an autoimmune cytopenia or autoimmune hepatitis (not recorded which).

This clonotype ranks as medium-sized in terms of frequency. The chain links TRBV6-5 to TRBJ2-3; no DNA is available, so the TRBD2 call from TCRdb remains unchecked. CDR3 length: 17 residues. Germline values: CDR1 MNHEY, CDR2 SVGAGI. The CDR3 loop is CASSQLPGLAYADTQYF.

This chain joins TRBV6-2 or TRBV6-3 and TRBJ1-5; TCRdb picks TRBD1, but there is no DNA to check that call. The germline CDR1 and CDR2 sequences are MNHEY and SVGEGT. CDR3 length equals 13 residues. CDR3 sequence: CASKGQGLQPQHF.

By frequency, this clonotype is medium-sized. The chain combines TRBV27 with TRBJ2-1; TCRdb's assignment of TRBD1 cannot be checked, as there is no DNA. The CDR3 is made up of 14 amino acids. The germline CDR1 and CDR2 sequences are MNHEY and SMNVEV (reference sequence). The CDR3 sequence is CASSRQGYYNEQFF.

The gene calls are TRBV15 and TRBJ1-5. The CDR3 sequence is 15 residues long. Looked up from germline, CDR1 is LNHNV and CDR2 is YYDKDF (reference sequence). The CDR3 spells CATQPWGNSNQPQHF.

The V gene is TRBV20-1, the J gene TRBJ2-3; TCRdb's D call, TRBD1, is unchecked because there is no DNA. CDR3 length equals 15 residues. CDR1 is DFQATT, CDR2 SNEGSKA, per germline (reference sequence). The CDR3 sequence is CSAQGWGGGTDTQYF.

The chain recombines TRBV12-3 or TRBV12-4 with TRBJ2-7; TCRdb's D gene call, TRBD2, goes unchecked for lack of DNA. CDR3 length: 14 amino acids. CDR3 sequence reads: CASSLLQGGGEQYF.

Judged by frequency, this clonotype is medium-sized (0.01 to 0.1%). The rearrangement uses TRBV7-9 and TRBJ2-2; there is no DNA to check the TCRdb D call of TRBD2. This CDR3 has 17 residues. Germline CDR1 SEHNR, CDR2 FQNEAQ (reference sequence). The CDR3 spells CASSQRLGLANTGELFF.

CDR3 in amino acids: CASSFDLEKLFF. The rearrangement uses TRBV5-6 and TRBJ1-4. CDR1 and CDR2 from the germline V gene are SGHDT and YYEEEE. The CDR3 runs 12 residues.

The rearrangement joins TRBV18 to TRBJ2-3. Germline V CDR1 and CDR2: KGHSH, LQKENI. The CDR3 consists of 16 residues. This CDR3 reads CASSPRVSGFTDTQYF.